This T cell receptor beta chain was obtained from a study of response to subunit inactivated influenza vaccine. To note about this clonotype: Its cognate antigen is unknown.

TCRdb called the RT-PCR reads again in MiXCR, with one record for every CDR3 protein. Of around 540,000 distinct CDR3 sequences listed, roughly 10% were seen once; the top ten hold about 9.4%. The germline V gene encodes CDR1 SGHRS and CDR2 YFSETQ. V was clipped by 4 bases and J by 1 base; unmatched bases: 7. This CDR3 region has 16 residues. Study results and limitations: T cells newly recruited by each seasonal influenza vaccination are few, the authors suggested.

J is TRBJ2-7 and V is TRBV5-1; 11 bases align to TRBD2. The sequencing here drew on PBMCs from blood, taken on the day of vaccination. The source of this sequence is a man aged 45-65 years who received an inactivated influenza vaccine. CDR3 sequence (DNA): TGCGCCAGCAGCGTGGAGGGACTAGCGGAGTCCTACGAGCAGTACTTC. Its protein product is CASSVEGLAESYEQYF.